The 25 T cell receptor beta chains below were found in one sample sequenced in a study of T cell responses to AZD1222 COVID-19 vaccine. The repertoire was sequenced with immunoSEQ multiplex PCR; TCRdb's copy has only in-frame clones and lacks some. There are more than 75,000 clones in the sample; 90% occur only once, and roughly 5.9% lies in the top ten. This sample comprised peripheral blood, obtained 28 days after the second AZD1222 dose. The receptors were sampled from an adult who received the AZD1222 COVID-19 vaccine.

This sequence joins TRBV9 and TRBJ2-3; 11 nucleotides align to TRBD2. V shed 4 bases and J 1 base; nucleotides not matched to a gene: 2. The CDR3 is 15 residues long. The germline gives CDR1 SGDLS, CDR2 YYNGEE. Here the CDR3 reads CASSILAGGTDTQYF. CDR3 in DNA: TGTGCCAGCAGCATACTAGCGGGGGGCACAGATACGCAGTATTTT. The whole variable domain, filled in from reference TRBV9 and TRBJ2-3, reads DSGVTQTPKHLITATGQRVTLRCSPRSGDLSVYWYQQSLDQGLQFLIQYYNGEERAKGNILERFSAQQFPDLHSELNLSSLELGDSALYFCASSILAGGTDTQYFGPGTRLTVL.

This rearrangement joins TRBV6-5 to TRBJ2-1; 8 positions match TRBD2. The CDR3 covers 14 residues. V gave up 5 bases and J gave up 7 bases; unmatched junction bases: 7. Germline values: CDR1 MNHEY, CDR2 SVGAGI. The DNA for the CDR3 is TGTGCCAGCAGTACCGGACTAGCTATTAATGAGCAGTTCTTC. Its translation: CASSTGLAINEQFF.

The chain is built from TRBV7-9 and TRBJ2-1, with D perhaps assigned TRBD1 or TRBD2 (5 bases each). The CDR3 is 12 residues long. From germline, CDR1 is SEHNR and CDR2 FQNEAQ (reference sequence). Trimming pared 1 base from V and 8 bases from J, leaving 6 bases between. The CDR3 sequence is CASSLVGDEQFF. As DNA, the CDR3 is TGTGCCAGCAGCTTAGTGGGGGATGAGCAGTTCTTC.

The V gene is TRBV6-1, the J gene TRBJ2-7; D gene ambiguous. The V gene lost 2 bases and the J gene lost 6 bases, with 14 bases spanning the gap. CDR1 MNHNS and CDR2 SASEGT come from the germline V gene. The CDR3 is 14 residues long. The DNA of the CDR3 is TGTGCCAGCAGTGAATTGTTTTCCACGCTCGAGCAGTACTTC. It yields the protein CASSELFSTLEQYF.

The CDR3 coding sequence is TGTGCCAGCAGCCCGCGGACAGGTTATTCACCCCTCCACTTT. Protein: CASSPRTGYSPLHF. V gene TRBV3-1 (or the pseudogene TRBV3-2) combines with J gene TRBJ1-6; 7 bases map to TRBD1. The CDR3 contains 14 residues. CDR1 LGHDT and CDR2 YNNKEL come from the germline V gene (reference sequence). Trimming at V came to 4 bases and at J to 8 bases, leaving 5 bases not matched to a gene.

V and J are TRBV6-2 or TRBV6-3 and TRBJ1-5; D possibly corresponds to TRBD1 (6 bases). CDR1 and CDR2 from the germline V gene are MNHEY and SVGEGT. Trimming pared 6 bases from V and 8 bases from J, leaving 17 bases between. The CDR3 sequence is 14 residues long. The CDR3 DNA follows: TGTGCCAGCAGCCGAACAGGGAGGAGTGAGCCCCAGCATTTT. Amino acids: CASSRTGRSEPQHF.

The chain couples TRBV6-5 to TRBJ1-2; D remains unclear. The ends were cut back, 8 bases at V and 3 bases at J, with 10 bases in the middle. Per germline, CDR1 MNHEY and CDR2 SVGAGI. This CDR3 spans 12 amino acids. CDR3 nucleotides: TGTGCCAGCTATGGCAGATACTATGGCTACACCTTC. Protein product: CASYGRYYGYTF.

The chain joins TRBV24-1 to TRBJ1-5; perhaps TRBD1 as D (6 bases). Germline V CDR1 and CDR2: KGHDR, SFDVKD. Trimming pared 7 bases from V and 7 bases from J, leaving 13 bases between. The CDR3 extends over 13 amino acids. This CDR3 reads CATSLTGGQPQHF. The CDR3 region has the DNA TGTGCCACCAGCTTAACGGGGGGCCAGCCCCAGCATTTT.

This clone turned up a few times. The gene calls are TRBV9 and TRBJ1-1; 12 bases line up with TRBD1. From germline, CDR1 is SGDLS and CDR2 YYNGEE. The J segment lost 7 bases and the V segment lost 4 bases, leaving 5 bases of the junction unmatched. This CDR3 region has 14 residues. CDR3 nucleotide sequence: TGTGCCAGCAGCTCGGGACAGGGGGCGTTTGAAGCTTTCTTT. As protein: CASSSGQGAFEAFF.

V usage is TRBV19 and J usage is TRBJ2-5; 8 bases agree with TRBD2. The length of the CDR3 is 14 residues. Germline V gives CDR1 LNHDA, CDR2 SQIVND (reference sequence). V lost 3 bases to trimming and J lost 1 base; unmatched junction nucleotides: 1. CDR3 residues: CASSITSGQETQYF. In DNA form, the CDR3 reads TGTGCCAGTAGTATCACTAGCGGCCAAGAGACCCAGTACTTC.

This sequence joins TRBV5-3 and TRBJ1-2, with D perhaps TRBD1 (6 bases). TRBV5-3 is an open reading frame whose function is uncertain. The CDR3 sequence is 16 residues long. Trimming removed 4 bases from V and 10 bases from J, with 26 bases in between. For the CDR3, the DNA is TGTGCCAGAAGCCATTCCAAGGGGTGGGGGCGCTGGGCCTACACCTTC. Its protein product is CARSHSKGWGRWAYTF.

CDR3 nucleotide sequence: TGTGCCAGCAGTCCCTCGACAGGAGAGAGCTCCTACGAGCAGTACTTC. Translating it yields CASSPSTGESSYEQYF. The chain couples TRBV27 to TRBJ2-7, with D possibly TRBD1 on 6 matching bases. Trimming pared 5 bases from V and 0 bases from J, leaving 17 bases between. The CDR3 length is 16 residues. Germline CDR1 MNHEY, CDR2 SMNVEV (reference sequence).

V and J are TRBV4-2 and TRBJ1-1, with 7 bases that match TRBD1. CDR3 length equals 15 residues. V trimming: 4 bases; J trimming: 1 base; junction bases outside the gene matches: 6. Germline CDR1 reads LGHNA; CDR2 reads YNFKEQ. CDR3 DNA sequence: TGTGCCAGCAGCCCCCGGGACAGCGAGAACACTGAAGCTTTCTTT. The encoded protein is CASSPRDSENTEAFF.

The genes are TRBV7-9 and TRBJ1-1; D is possibly TRBD1 (5 bases). Deletions cut 1 base from V and 7 bases from J, with 16 bases between. The CDR3 is 15 residues long. Germline lookup yields CDR1 SEHNR and CDR2 FQNEAQ (reference sequence). The CDR3 DNA reads TGTGCCAGCAGCTTAGACAGCGGGACCAACTATGAAGCTTTCTTT. It translates to CASSLDSGTNYEAFF.

The sample holds a few counts of this clone. The V and J genes are TRBV15 and TRBJ2-7, with 7 bases aligning to TRBD1. V lost 4 bases, J lost 0 bases, and 3 bases stayed unmatched. In germline, CDR1 is LNHNV, CDR2 YYDKDF (reference sequence). This CDR3 has 14 residues. The CDR3 coding sequence is TGTGCCACCAGCACCACAGGGGACTCCTACGAGCAGTACTTC. It codes for CATSTTGDSYEQYF.

This chain connects TRBV6-5 to TRBJ2-7; the D is unclear. The V gene's germline CDR1 is MNHEY and CDR2 SVGAGI. The CDR3 has 14 amino acids. V lost 8 bases to trimming and J lost 2 bases, with 16 bases between them. DNA for the CDR3: TGTGCCAGCCGAAAGTGGGCCACCCCCTACGAGCAGTACTTC. Protein product: CASRKWATPYEQYF.

The chain is built from TRBV29-1 and TRBJ1-4; 7 bases fit TRBD1. This CDR3 contains 12 residues. Germline CDR1 reads SQVTM; CDR2 reads ANQGSEA. V lost 7 bases, J lost 4 bases, and 3 bases stayed unmatched. CDR3: CSGTGVNEKLFF. CDR3 DNA: TGCAGCGGGACAGGTGTTAATGAAAAACTGTTTTTT.

V and J are TRBV14 and TRBJ2-7, with 11 bases aligning to TRBD1. V shed 6 bases and J 0 bases; nucleotides not matched to a gene: 7. The CDR3 is 16 amino acids. The germline V gene encodes CDR1 SGHDN and CDR2 FVKESK. CDR3 amino acids: CASRGQGELYSYEQYF. CDR3 bases: TGTGCCAGCAGGGGACAGGGGGAACTTTACTCCTACGAGCAGTACTTC.

This clone was seen a single time. The V and J genes are TRBV20-1 and TRBJ2-2, with D maybe TRBD1 (5 bases). Looked up from germline, CDR1 is DFQATT and CDR2 is SNEGSKA (reference sequence). The V and J ends lost 3 bases and 6 bases respectively, with 20 bases between them. The CDR3 sequence is 16 residues long. CDR3 sequence (DNA): TGCAGTGCTAGTCCGCGGACATGGGGAAATTCCGGGGAGCTGTTTTTT. This codes for CSASPRTWGNSGELFF.

The rearrangement links TRBV6-2 or TRBV6-3 to TRBJ2-3; D may be TRBD2 (5 bases). Germline CDR1 and CDR2: MNHEY and SVGEGT. The V gene lost 6 bases and the J gene lost 2 bases, with 18 bases spanning the gap. This CDR3 is built from 16 residues. The CDR3 DNA follows: TGTGCCAGCAGCCCGGGGTCCGAGTACTACACAGATACGCAGTATTTT. Residues: CASSPGSEYYTDTQYF.

The V and J genes are TRBV28 and TRBJ1-3; TRBD1 matches 7 bases. V lost 8 bases to trimming and J lost 0 bases; unmatched junction nucleotides: 10. The CDR3 has 16 residues. CDR1 is MDHEN and CDR2 is SYDVKM in the germline V gene. The CDR3 here is CASFPTGTLSGNTIYF. CDR3 DNA: TGTGCCAGCTTCCCGACAGGGACTCTCTCTGGAAACACCATATATTTT.

This clone was seen just once. The chain has TRBV19 and TRBJ2-3, with TRBD2 matching over 12 bases. Per the germline V gene, CDR1 is LNHDA and CDR2 is SQIVND (reference sequence). CDR3 size: 18 residues. V dropped 3 bases and J dropped 0; count of bases not matched to a gene: 7. The CDR3 here is CASSIRLAGDTSTDTQYF. As DNA, the CDR3 is TGTGCCAGTAGTATCAGACTAGCGGGGGACACTAGCACAGATACGCAGTATTTT.

The chain links TRBV10-3 to TRBJ1-2; tentative D call: TRBD1 (6 bases). Trimming removed 11 bases at V and 8 bases at J, with 18 bases between. There are 12 residues in the CDR3. Germline CDR1 is ENHRY and CDR2 is SYGVKD. The DNA for the CDR3 is TGTGCCCCAGGGGTGAAGGGAGAGGGCTACACCTTC. Its translation: CAPGVKGEGYTF.

The V call is TRBV24-1, the J call TRBJ2-3, with a possible D match to TRBD1 (6 bases). CDR3 size: 17 residues. Per the germline V gene, CDR1 is KGHDR and CDR2 is SFDVKD. The V end was cut by 1 base, the J end by 2 bases, with 15 bases between. CDR3 DNA sequence: TGTGCCACCAGTGATTTCACGCAGGGGCGATCCACAGATACGCAGTATTTT. It is translated as CATSDFTQGRSTDTQYF.

The chain employs TRBV25-1 and TRBJ1-2; D is possibly TRBD1 (5 bases). V gave up 4 bases and J gave up 7 bases, with 19 bases separating them. Looked up from germline, CDR1 is MGHDK and CDR2 is SYGVNS. CDR3 length: 15 residues. DNA for the CDR3: TGTGCCAGCAGTGCGGCCGGGACGGAAGGATCTGGCTACACCTTC. It specifies CASSAAGTEGSGYTF.